These T cell receptor beta chains were read from a single sample in a study of PD-1 blockade in classical Hodgkin lymphoma. Only in-frame clones appear in the TCRdb table, and some are missing; sequencing was by immunoSEQ multiplex PCR. The sample carries tens of thousands of clones, roughly 83% recorded once. Source: peripheral blood mononuclear cells (PBMCs), taken before the second cycle of nivolumab. The receptors shown here come from a human donor with classical Hodgkin lymphoma. The CDR3 runs from the conserved cysteine through the conserved F or W. D genes are given only for firm matches. Clone size is given for some rows only: seen once, a few or many times, or a class if the clone is expanded.

J	size	V	length	D	CDR3	DNA
TRBJ1-1	NA	TRBV2	13	NA	CASGEGMNTEAFF	TGTGCCAGCGGGGAGGGAATGAACACTGAAGCTTTCTTT
TRBJ2-1	NA	TRBV6-1	14	TRBD1	CASSDRGGQDEQFF	TGTGCCAGCAGTGATCGAGGCGGACAGGATGAGCAGTTCTTC
TRBJ1-6	few	TRBV19	16	TRBD1	CASSSHRGGPGSPLHF	TGTGCCAGTAGTAGCCACAGGGGCGGGCCGGGATCACCCCTCCACTTT
TRBJ1-1	NA	TRBV4-1	13	TRBD1	CASSQASDREAFF	TGCGCCAGCAGCCAAGCCTCGGACAGGGAAGCTTTCTTT
TRBJ2-5	NA	TRBV5-5	16	NA	CASSLAWSGVQETQYF	TGTGCCAGCAGCTTGGCGTGGTCCGGGGTTCAAGAGACCCAGTACTTC
TRBJ1-4	few	TRBV15	15	TRBD1	CATSSAGTGAEKLFF	TGTGCCACCAGCAGTGCCGGGACAGGGGCAGAAAAACTGTTTTTT
TRBJ2-5	NA	TRBV11-3	15	NA	CASSFGVGLQETQYF	TGTGCCAGCAGCTTCGGTGTGGGGCTACAAGAGACCCAGTACTTC
TRBJ2-4	NA	TRBV4-1	19	TRBD2	CASSQDATSGSFTKNIQYF	TGCGCCAGCAGCCAAGACGCGACTAGCGGGAGTTTTACCAAAAACATTCAGTACTTC
TRBJ2-7	NA	TRBV5-8	15	TRBD1	CASSLFDRVAYEQYF	TGTGCCAGCAGCTTGTTCGACAGGGTAGCTTACGAGCAGTACTTC
TRBJ1-2	few	TRBV15	13	NA	CATSPEWGFGYTF	TGTGCCACCAGCCCTGAGTGGGGTTTTGGCTACACCTTC
TRBJ2-2	NA	TRBV7-8	18	NA	CASSPGVPGGLDVGELFF	TGTGCCAGCAGCCCAGGGGTGCCGGGTGGGTTAGATGTCGGGGAGCTGTTTTTT
TRBJ1-1	NA	TRBV18	13	NA	CASSGSGGAEAFF	TGTGCCAGCTCTGGCTCCGGGGGAGCAGAAGCTTTCTTT
TRBJ2-1	once	TRBV5-1	13	TRBD1	CASSTQGYNEQFF	TGCGCCAGCAGTACACAGGGGTACAATGAGCAGTTCTTC
TRBJ1-1	NA	TRBV14	16	NA	CASSQWGGRGGTEAFF	TGTGCCAGCAGCCAATGGGGAGGGCGGGGTGGCACTGAAGCTTTCTTT
TRBJ2-1	once	TRBV4-1	14	NA	CASSLGDPYNEQFF	TGCGCCAGCAGCCTAGGGGACCCATACAATGAGCAGTTCTTC
TRBJ1-3	few	TRBV7-9	13	NA	CASGPSSGNTIYF	TGTGCCAGCGGACCAAGCTCTGGAAACACCATATATTTT
TRBJ1-1	NA	TRBV7-2	14	TRBD1	CASSSWTGNTEAFF	TGTGCCAGCAGCTCATGGACAGGCAACACTGAAGCTTTCTTT
TRBJ1-1	NA	TRBV5-1	13	NA	CASSSLSNTEAFF	TGCGCCAGCAGCTCCCTATCGAACACTGAAGCTTTCTTT
TRBJ1-2	NA	TRBV7-2	13	NA	CASSLAGDYGYTF	TGTGCCAGCAGCTTAGCCGGGGACTATGGCTACACCTTC
TRBJ2-1	NA	TRBV19	13	NA	CASSMVSYNEQFF	TGTGCCAGTAGTATGGTCAGCTACAATGAGCAGTTCTTC
TRBJ1-2	NA	TRBV28	13	NA	CASTWGVNYGYTF	TGTGCCAGCACCTGGGGGGTTAACTATGGCTACACCTTC
TRBJ2-7	NA	TRBV7-9	15	NA	CASAKGVAASYEQYF	TGTGCCAGCGCGAAGGGAGTAGCGGCATCCTACGAGCAGTACTTC
TRBJ2-1	NA	TRBV7-2	15	TRBD2	CASSLKGEAGLEQFF	TGTGCCAGCAGCTTAAAAGGAGAAGCGGGACTTGAGCAGTTCTTC
TRBJ1-1	few	TRBV5-1	13	NA	CASSLAGNTEAFF	TGCGCCAGCAGCTTGGCGGGGAACACTGAAGCTTTCTTT
TRBJ2-2	NA	TRBV28	13	NA	CASSPGNTGELFF	TGTGCCAGCAGTCCAGGGAACACCGGGGAGCTGTTTTTT
TRBJ2-1	NA	TRBV29-1	14	TRBD1	CSVKPGQGFNEQFF	TGCAGCGTTAAGCCCGGACAGGGTTTTAATGAGCAGTTCTTC
TRBJ1-4	NA	TRBV15	16	NA	CATNRVKGATNEKLFF	TGTGCCACCAACAGAGTGAAGGGAGCAACTAATGAAAAACTGTTTTTT
TRBJ1-2	NA	TRBV2	13	NA	CASSEYDSSGYTF	TGTGCCAGCAGTGAATACGACTCATCTGGCTACACCTTC
TRBJ1-2	NA	TRBV11-3	13	TRBD1	CASSLATGGGYTF	TGTGCCAGCAGCTTAGCAACAGGGGGTGGCTACACCTTC
TRBJ2-3	NA	TRBV5-4	16	TRBD2	CASSSGLAGGSDTQYF	TGTGCTAGCAGCTCCGGACTAGCGGGGGGGTCAGATACGCAGTATTTT
TRBJ2-7	NA	TRBV10-3	14	TRBD1	CAISAAGGPAEQYF	TGTGCCATCAGTGCTGCAGGGGGCCCCGCGGAGCAGTACTTC
TRBJ1-1	NA	TRBV7-2	11	NA	CASSLSAEAFF	TGTGCCAGCAGCTTATCGGCCGAGGCTTTCTTT
TRBJ1-1	NA	TRBV7-9	14	TRBD1	CASSRRGLDTEAFF	TGTGCCAGCAGTAGAAGGGGGCTTGACACTGAAGCTTTCTTT
TRBJ2-5	NA	TRBV6-5	13	NA	CASSYSKRETQYF	TGTGCCAGCAGTTACTCGAAACGCGAGACCCAGTACTTC
TRBJ1-2	NA	TRBV30	14	NA	CAWRAWIGFGGYTF	TGTGCCTGGAGAGCCTGGATAGGGTTTGGAGGCTACACCTTC
TRBJ2-2	NA	TRBV6-5	14	NA	CASRRAQNTGELFF	TGTGCCAGCAGGAGGGCCCAAAACACCGGGGAGCTGTTTTTT
TRBJ2-7	once	TRBV4-2	15	TRBD2	CASSQDAGTIYEQYF	TGTGCCAGCAGCCAAGATGCCGGGACTATCTACGAGCAGTACTTC
TRBJ1-2	NA	TRBV19	14	TRBD1	CASSLGQGNYGYTF	TGTGCCAGTAGTTTGGGACAGGGGAACTATGGCTACACCTTC
TRBJ2-1	NA	TRBV7-8	18	TRBD2	CASSLLLAGVVPYNEQFF	TGTGCCAGCAGCCTTTTACTAGCGGGAGTGGTCCCCTACAATGAGCAGTTCTTC
TRBJ2-2	NA	TRBV28	14	NA	CASSFGGSIGELFF	TGTGCCAGCAGTTTTGGGGGCTCAATCGGGGAGCTGTTTTTT
TRBJ2-5	NA	TRBV9	16	TRBD2	CASSVNPTSGQETQYF	TGTGCCAGCAGCGTAAATCCGACTAGCGGCCAAGAGACCCAGTACTTC
TRBJ1-1	NA	TRBV7-6	15	TRBD1	CASSLRDRADSEAFF	TGTGCCAGCAGCCTACGGGACAGGGCGGATAGTGAAGCTTTCTTT
TRBJ2-7	NA	TRBV15	15	NA	CATSRARGHLYEQYF	TGTGCCACCAGCAGGGCCAGGGGCCACCTTTACGAGCAGTACTTC